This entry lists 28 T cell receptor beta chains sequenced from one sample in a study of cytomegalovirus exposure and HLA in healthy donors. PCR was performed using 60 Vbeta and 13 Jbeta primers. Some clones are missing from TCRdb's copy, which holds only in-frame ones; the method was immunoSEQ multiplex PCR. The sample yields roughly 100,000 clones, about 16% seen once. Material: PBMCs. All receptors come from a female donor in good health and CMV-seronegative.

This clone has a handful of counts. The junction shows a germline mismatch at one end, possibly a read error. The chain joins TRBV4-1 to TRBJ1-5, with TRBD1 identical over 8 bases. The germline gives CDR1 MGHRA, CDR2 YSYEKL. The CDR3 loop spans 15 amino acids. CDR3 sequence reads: CASSQGAGGKQPQHF. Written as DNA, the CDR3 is TGCGCCAGCAGCCAAGGAGCAGGGGGCAAGCAGCCCCAGCATTTT.

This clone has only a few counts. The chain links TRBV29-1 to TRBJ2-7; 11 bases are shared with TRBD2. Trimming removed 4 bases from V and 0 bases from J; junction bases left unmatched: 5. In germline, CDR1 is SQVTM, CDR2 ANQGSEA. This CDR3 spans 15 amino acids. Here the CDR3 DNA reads TGCAGCGTTGGCACTAGCGGGAGACCCTCCTACGAGCAGTACTTC. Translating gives CSVGTSGRPSYEQYF.

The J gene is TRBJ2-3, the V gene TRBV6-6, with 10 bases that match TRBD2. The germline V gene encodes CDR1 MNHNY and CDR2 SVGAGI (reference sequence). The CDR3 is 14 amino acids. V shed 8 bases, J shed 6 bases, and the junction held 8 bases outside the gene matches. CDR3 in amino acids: CASRERGGPDTQYF. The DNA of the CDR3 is TGTGCCAGCCGAGAGCGGGGGGGCCCGGATACGCAGTATTTT.

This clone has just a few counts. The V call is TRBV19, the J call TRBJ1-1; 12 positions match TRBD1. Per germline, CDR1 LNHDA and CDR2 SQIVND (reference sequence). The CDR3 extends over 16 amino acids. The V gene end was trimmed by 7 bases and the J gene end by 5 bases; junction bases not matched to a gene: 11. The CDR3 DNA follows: TGTGCCAGTAACCGGGACAGGGGGCGCGTCGGGACTGAAGCTTTCTTT. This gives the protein CASNRDRGRVGTEAFF.

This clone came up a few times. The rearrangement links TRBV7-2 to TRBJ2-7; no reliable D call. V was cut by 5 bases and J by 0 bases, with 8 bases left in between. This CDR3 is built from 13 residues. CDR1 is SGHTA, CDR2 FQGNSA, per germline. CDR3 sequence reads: CASSPPPSYEQYF. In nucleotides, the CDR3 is TGTGCCAGCAGCCCCCCTCCCTCCTACGAGCAGTACTTC.

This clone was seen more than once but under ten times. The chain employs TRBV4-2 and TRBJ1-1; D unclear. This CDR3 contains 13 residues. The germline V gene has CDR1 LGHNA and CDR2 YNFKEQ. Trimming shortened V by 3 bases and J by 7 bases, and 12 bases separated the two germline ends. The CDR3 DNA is TGTGCCAGCAGCCATATCTCGGGGAATGAAGCTTTCTTT. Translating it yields CASSHISGNEAFF.

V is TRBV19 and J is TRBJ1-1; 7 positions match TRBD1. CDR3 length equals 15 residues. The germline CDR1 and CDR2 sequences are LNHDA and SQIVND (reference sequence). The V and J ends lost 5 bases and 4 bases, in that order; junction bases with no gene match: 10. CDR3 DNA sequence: TGTGCCAGTAGTGATACGACAGGGAAGGGCACTGAAGCTTTCTTT. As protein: CASSDTTGKGTEAFF.

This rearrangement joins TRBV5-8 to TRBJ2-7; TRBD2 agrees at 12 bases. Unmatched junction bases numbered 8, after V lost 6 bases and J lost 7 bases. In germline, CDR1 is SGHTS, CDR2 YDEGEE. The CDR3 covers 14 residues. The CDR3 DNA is TGTGCCAGCACCACACCGGGACTAGCGGGTGAGCAGTACTTC. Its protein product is CASTTPGLAGEQYF.

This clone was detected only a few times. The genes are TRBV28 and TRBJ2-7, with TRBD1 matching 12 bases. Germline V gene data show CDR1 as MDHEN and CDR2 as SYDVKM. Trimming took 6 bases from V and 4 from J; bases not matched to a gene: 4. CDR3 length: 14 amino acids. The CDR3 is CASRGQGAWYEQYF. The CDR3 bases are TGTGCCAGCAGGGGACAGGGGGCGTGGTACGAGCAGTACTTC.

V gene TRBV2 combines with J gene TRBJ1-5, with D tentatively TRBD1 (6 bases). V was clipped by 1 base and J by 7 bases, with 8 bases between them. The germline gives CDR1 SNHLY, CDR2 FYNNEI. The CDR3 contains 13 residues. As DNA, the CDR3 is TGTGCCAGCAGTGAAGACAGGGCACAGCCCCAGCATTTT. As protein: CASSEDRAQPQHF. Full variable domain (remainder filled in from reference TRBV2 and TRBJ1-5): EPEVTQTPSHQVTQMGQEVILRCVPISNHLYFYWYRQILGQKVEFLVSFYNNEISEKSEIFDDQFSVERPDGSNFTLKIRSTKLEDSAMYFCASSEDRAQPQHFGDGTRLSIL.

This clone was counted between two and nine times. The CDR3 DNA follows: TGTGCCAGCAGCATCCTACTAGCGGGGGCCCGCACAGATACGCAGTATTTT. It is translated as CASSILLAGARTDTQYF. The rearrangement joins TRBV11-2 to TRBJ2-3, with 11 bases lining up with TRBD2. CDR3 size: 17 residues. Looked up from germline, CDR1 is SGHAT and CDR2 is FQNNGV. V gave up 5 bases and J gave up 1 base; unmatched junction bases: 8.

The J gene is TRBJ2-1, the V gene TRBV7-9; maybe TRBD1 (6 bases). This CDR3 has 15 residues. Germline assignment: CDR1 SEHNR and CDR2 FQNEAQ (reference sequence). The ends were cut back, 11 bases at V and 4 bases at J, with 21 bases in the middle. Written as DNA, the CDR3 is TGTGCCGCCTCGCGTGGGGGCAATACTTACAATGAGCAGTTCTTC. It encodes CAASRGGNTYNEQFF.

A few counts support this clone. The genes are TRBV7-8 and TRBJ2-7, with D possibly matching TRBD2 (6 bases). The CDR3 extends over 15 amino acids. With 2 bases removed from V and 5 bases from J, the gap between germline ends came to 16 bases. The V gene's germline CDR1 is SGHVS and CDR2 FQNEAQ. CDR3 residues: CASSLYGLMSDEQYF. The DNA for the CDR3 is TGTGCCAGCAGCTTATACGGACTAATGTCGGACGAGCAGTACTTC.

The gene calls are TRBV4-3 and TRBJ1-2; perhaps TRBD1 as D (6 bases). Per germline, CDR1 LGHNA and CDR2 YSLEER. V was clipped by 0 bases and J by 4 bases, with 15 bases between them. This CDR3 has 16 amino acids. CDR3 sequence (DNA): TGCGCCAGCAGCCAAGACTATAGGGTACAGGGCTATGGCTACACCTTC. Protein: CASSQDYRVQGYGYTF.

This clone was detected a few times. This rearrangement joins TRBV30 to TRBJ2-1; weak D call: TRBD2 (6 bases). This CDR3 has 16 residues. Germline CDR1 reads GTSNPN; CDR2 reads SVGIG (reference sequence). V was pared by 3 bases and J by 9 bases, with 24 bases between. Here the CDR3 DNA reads TGTGCCTGGAGAGAACAAGTACTAGGAGGGATCGGTGAGCAGTTCTTC. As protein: CAWREQVLGGIGEQFF.

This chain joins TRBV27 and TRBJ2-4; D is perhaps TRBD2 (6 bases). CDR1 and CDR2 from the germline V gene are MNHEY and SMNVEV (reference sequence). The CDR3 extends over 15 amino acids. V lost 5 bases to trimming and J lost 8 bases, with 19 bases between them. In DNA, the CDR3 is TGTGCCAGCAGTGGGGGGATGGGACGACCCGACATTCAGTACTTC. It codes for CASSGGMGRPDIQYF.

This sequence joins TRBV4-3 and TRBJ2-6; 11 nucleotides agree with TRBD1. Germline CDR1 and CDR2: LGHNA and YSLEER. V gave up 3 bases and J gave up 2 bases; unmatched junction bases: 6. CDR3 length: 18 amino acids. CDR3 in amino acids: CASSQRTGGWAGANVLTF. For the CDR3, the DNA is TGCGCCAGCAGCCAGAGGACAGGGGGCTGGGCTGGGGCCAACGTCCTGACTTTC.

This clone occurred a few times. CDR3 sequence: CASSQDLSRAGGNTIYF. DNA for the CDR3: TGTGCCAGCAGCCAAGATCTGAGCAGGGCGGGAGGAAACACCATATATTTT. The genes are TRBV4-2 and TRBJ1-3; D might be TRBD1 (5 bases). Per germline, CDR1 LGHNA and CDR2 YNFKEQ. The CDR3 covers 17 residues. Trimming removed 0 bases from V and 4 bases from J, with 16 bases in between.

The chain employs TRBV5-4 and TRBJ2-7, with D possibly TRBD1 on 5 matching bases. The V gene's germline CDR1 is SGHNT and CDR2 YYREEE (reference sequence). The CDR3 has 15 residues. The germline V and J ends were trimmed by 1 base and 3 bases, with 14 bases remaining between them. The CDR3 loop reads CASSLRIPGNYEQYF. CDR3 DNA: TGTGCCAGCAGCTTGCGAATCCCAGGGAACTACGAGCAGTACTTC.

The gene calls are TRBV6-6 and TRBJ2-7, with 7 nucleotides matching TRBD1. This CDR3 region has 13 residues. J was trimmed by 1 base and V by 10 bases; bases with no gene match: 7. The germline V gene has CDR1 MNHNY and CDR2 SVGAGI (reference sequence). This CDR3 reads CATDRDGSYEQYF. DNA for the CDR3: TGTGCCACAGACAGGGATGGGTCCTACGAGCAGTACTTC.

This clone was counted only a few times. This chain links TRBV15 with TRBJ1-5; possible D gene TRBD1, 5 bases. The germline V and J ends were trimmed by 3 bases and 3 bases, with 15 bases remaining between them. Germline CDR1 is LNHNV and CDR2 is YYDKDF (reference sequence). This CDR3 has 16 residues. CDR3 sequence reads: CATSSPLGGVNQPQHF. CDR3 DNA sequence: TGTGCCACCAGCAGCCCTCTCGGAGGGGTCAATCAGCCCCAGCATTTT.

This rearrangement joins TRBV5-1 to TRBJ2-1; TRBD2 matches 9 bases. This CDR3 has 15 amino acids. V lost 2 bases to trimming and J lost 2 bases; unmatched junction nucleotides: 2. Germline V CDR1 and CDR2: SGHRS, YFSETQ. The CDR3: CASSLAGGTYNEQFF. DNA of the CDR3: TGCGCCAGCAGCTTAGCGGGAGGCACCTACAATGAGCAGTTCTTC. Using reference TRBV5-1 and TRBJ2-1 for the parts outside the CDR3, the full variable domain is KAGVTQTPRYLIKTRGQQVTLSCSPISGHRSVSWYQQTPGQGLQFLFEYFSETQRNKGNFPGRFSGRQFSNSRSEMNVSTLELGDSALYLCASSLAGGTYNEQFFGPGTRLTVL.

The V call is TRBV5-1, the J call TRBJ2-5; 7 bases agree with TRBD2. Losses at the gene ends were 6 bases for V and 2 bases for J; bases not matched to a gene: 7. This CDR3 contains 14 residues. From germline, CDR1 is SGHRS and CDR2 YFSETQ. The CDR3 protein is CASTPGGSQETQYF. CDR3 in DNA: TGCGCCAGCACACCCGGGGGGTCACAAGAGACCCAGTACTTC.

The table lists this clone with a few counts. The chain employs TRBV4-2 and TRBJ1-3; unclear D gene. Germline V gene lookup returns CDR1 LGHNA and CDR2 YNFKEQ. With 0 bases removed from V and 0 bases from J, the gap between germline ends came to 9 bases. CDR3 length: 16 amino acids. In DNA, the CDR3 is TGTGCCAGCAGCCAAGAAGTACGGGTCTCTGGAAACACCATATATTTT. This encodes CASSQEVRVSGNTIYF.

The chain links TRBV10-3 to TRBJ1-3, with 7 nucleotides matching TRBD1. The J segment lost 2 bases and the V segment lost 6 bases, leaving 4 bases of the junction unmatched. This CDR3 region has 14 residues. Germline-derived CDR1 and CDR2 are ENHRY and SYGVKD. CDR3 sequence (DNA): TGTGCCATCAGGCTAACAGGGGCTGGAAACACCATATATTTT. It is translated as CAIRLTGAGNTIYF.

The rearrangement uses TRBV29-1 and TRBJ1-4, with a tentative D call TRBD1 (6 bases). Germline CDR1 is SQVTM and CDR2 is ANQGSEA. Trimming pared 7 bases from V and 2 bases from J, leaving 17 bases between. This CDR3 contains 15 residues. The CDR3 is CSAQRTVATNEKLFF. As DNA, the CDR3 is TGCAGCGCACAACGGACAGTTGCCACTAATGAAAAACTGTTTTTT.

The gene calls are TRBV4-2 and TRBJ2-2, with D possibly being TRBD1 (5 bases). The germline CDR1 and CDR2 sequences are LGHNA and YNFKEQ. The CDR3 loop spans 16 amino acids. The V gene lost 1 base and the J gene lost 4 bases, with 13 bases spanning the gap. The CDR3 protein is CASSQAPRTITGELFF. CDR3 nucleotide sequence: TGTGCCAGCAGCCAAGCCCCTCGGACAATCACCGGGGAGCTGTTTTTT.

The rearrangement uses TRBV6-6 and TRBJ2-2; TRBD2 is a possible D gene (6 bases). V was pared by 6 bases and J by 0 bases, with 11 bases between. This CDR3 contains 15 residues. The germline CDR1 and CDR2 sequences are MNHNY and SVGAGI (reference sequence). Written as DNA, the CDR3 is TGTGCCAGCAGGAGTGGCGGGACGAACACCGGGGAGCTGTTTTTT. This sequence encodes CASRSGGTNTGELFF.